This T cell receptor beta chain was recovered during a study of T-cell memory formation after mild COVID-19. The overall study: Most TCR clusters belonged to a single donor. General observations from the study: Later expanders leaned CD4+, whereas clones that contracted between day 15 and 85 were balanced CD4/CD8. Pre-infection memory harbored some responding clones, suggesting cross-reactive memory joined.

With respect to this clonotype: Its antigen is not known.

After 5'RACE with constant-segment primers, TCR alpha and TCR beta cDNA libraries carrying sample barcodes and UMIs were obtained. TCRdb fed the 5' RACE reads into MiXCR, producing one record per CDR3 protein. The sample lists some 57,000 distinct CDR3 sequences; over 9% were seen once. The CDR3 is made up of 11 amino acids. Germline lookup yields CDR1 MGHRA and CDR2 YSYEKL. With 4 bases removed from V and 8 bases from J, the gap between germline ends came to 8 bases. Source material: PBMCs or a T cell subset sorted from them (not recorded which). This rearrangement joins TRBV4-1 to TRBJ1-2; perhaps TRBD1 as D (5 bases). The TCR was taken from a man younger than 35 who had mild COVID-19 (a few samples of this study predate the infection). Cell type and time point are not known. The CDR3 coding sequence is TGCGCCAGCAGCCGGGGCGTCGGCTACACCTTC. It specifies CASSRGVGYTF.